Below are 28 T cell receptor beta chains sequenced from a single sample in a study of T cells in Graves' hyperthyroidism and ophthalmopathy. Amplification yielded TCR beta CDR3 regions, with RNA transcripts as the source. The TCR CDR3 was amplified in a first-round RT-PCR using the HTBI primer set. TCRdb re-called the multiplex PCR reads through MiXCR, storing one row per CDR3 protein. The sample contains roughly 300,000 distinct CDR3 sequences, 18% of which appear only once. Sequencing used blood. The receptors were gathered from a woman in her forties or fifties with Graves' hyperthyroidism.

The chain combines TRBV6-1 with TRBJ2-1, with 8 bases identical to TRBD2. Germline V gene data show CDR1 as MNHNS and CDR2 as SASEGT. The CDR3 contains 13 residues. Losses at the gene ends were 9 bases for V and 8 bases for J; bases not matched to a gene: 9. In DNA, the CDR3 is TGTGCCAGTAGTAACGGGGGGGGGGATGAGCAGTTCTTC. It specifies CASSNGGGDEQFF.

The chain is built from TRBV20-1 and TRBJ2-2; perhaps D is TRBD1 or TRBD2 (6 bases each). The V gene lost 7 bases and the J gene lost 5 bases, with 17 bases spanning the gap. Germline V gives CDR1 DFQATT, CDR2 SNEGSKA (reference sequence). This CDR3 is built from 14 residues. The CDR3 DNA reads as TGCAGTGTCGCCCGGGGGCGAAAAACCGGGGAGCTGTTTTTT. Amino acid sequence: CSVARGRKTGELFF.

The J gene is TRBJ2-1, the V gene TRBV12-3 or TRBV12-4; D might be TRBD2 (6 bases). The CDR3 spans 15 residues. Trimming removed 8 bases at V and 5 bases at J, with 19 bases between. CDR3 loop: CASGRRGPFNNEQFF. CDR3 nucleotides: TGTGCCAGCGGTCGGAGGGGTCCCTTCAACAATGAGCAGTTCTTC.

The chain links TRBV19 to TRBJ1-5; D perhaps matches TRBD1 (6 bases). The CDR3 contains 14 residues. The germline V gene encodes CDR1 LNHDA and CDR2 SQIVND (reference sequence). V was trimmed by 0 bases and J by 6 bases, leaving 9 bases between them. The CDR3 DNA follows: TGTGCCAGTAGTATAGAACAGGGTGGTCAGCCCCAGCATTTT. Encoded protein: CASSIEQGGQPQHF.

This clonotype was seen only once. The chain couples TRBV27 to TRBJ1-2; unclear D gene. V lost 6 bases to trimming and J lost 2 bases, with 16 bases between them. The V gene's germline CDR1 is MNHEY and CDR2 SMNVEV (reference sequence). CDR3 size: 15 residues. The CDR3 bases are TGTGCCAGCAGCTACAATACAGACCCAAACTATGGCTACACCTTC. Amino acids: CASSYNTDPNYGYTF.

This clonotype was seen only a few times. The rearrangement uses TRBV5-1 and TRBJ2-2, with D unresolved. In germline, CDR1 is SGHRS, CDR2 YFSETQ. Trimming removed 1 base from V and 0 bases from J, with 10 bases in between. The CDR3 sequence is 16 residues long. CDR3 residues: CASSLKTFANTGELFF. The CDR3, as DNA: TGCGCCAGCAGCTTGAAGACATTTGCGAACACCGGGGAGCTGTTTTTT.

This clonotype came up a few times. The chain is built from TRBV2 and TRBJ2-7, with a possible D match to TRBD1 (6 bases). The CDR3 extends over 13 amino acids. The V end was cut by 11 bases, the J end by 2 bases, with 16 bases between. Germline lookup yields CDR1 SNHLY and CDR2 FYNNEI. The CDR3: CASSETGTYEQYF. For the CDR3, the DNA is TGTGCCTCGTCGGAGACAGGAACCTACGAGCAGTACTTC.

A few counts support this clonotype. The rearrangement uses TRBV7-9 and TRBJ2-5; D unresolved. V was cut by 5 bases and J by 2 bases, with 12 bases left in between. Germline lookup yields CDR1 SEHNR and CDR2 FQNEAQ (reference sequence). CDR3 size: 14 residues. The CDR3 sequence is CASSPWVAQETQYF. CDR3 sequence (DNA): TGTGCCAGCAGCCCCTGGGTTGCGCAAGAGACCCAGTACTTC.

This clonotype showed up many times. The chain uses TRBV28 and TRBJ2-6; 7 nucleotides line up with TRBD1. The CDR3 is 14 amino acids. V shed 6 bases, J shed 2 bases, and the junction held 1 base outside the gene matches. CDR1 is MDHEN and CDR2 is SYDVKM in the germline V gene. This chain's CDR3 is CASRTGTGANVLTF. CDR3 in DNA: TGTGCCAGCAGGACAGGGACTGGGGCCAACGTCCTGACTTTC.

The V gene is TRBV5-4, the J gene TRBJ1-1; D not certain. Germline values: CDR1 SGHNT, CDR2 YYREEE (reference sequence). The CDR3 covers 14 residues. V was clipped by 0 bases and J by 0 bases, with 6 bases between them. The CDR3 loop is CASSLEAMNTEAFF. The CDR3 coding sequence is TGTGCCAGCAGCTTGGAAGCGATGAACACTGAAGCTTTCTTT.

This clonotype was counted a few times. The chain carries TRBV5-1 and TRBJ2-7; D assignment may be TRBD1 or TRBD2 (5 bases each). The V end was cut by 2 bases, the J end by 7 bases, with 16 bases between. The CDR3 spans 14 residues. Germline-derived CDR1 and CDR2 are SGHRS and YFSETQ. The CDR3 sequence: CASSFLDGTGEQYF. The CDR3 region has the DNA TGCGCCAGCAGCTTTCTGGACGGGACGGGAGAGCAGTACTTC.

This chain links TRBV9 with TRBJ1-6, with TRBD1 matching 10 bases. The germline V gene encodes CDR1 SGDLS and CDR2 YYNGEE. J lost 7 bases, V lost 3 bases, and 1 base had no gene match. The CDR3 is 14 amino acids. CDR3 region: CASSGQGANSPLHF. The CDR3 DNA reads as TGTGCCAGCAGCGGACAGGGGGCGAATTCACCCCTCCACTTT. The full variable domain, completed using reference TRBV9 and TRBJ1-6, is DSGVTQTPKHLITATGQRVTLRCSPRSGDLSVYWYQQSLDQGLQFLIQYYNGEERAKGNILERFSAQQFPDLHSELNLSSLELGDSALYFCASSGQGANSPLHFGNGTRLTVT.

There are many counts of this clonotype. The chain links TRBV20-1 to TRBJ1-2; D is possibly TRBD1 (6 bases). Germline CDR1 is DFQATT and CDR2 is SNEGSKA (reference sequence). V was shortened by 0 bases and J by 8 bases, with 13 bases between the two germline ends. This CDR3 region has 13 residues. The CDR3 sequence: CSAREQGPRGYTF. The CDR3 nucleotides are TGCAGTGCTAGAGAGCAGGGGCCGCGGGGCTACACCTTC.

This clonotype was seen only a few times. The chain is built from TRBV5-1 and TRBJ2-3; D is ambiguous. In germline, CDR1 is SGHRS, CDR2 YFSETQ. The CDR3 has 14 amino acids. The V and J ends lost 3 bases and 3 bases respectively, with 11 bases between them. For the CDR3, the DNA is TGCGCCAGCAGCTCTAGGCCAGCGACAGATACGCAGTATTTT. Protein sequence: CASSSRPATDTQYF.

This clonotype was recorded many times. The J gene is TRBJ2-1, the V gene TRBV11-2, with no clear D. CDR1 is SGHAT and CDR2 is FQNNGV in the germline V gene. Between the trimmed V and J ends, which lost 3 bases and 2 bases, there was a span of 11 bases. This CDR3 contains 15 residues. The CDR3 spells CASSLSGYTYNEQFF. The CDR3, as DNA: TGTGCCAGCAGCTTGTCGGGCTACACCTACAATGAGCAGTTCTTC.

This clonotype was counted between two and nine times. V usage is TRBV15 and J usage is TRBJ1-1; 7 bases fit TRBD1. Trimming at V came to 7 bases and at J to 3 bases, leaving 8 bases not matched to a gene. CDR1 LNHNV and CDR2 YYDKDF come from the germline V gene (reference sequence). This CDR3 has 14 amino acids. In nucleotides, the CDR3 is TGTGCCACCAATAAGAGGGGGCCGGACACTGAAGCTTTCTTT. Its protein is CATNKRGPDTEAFF.

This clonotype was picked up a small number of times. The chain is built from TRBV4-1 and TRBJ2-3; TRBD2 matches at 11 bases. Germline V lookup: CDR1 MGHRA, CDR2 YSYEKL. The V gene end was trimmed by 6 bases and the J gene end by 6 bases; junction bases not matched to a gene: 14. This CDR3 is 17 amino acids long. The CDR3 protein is CASRLSDLAGGADTQYF. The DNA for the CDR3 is TGCGCCAGCAGACTCTCGGATCTAGCGGGGGGAGCGGATACGCAGTATTTT.

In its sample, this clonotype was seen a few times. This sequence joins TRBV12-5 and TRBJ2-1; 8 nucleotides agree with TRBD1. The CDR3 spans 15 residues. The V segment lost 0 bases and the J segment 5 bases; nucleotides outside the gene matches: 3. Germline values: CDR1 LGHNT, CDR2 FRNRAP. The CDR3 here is CASGLVVTGDNEQFF. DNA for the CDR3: TGTGCTAGTGGTTTGGTAGTGACAGGGGACAATGAGCAGTTCTTC.

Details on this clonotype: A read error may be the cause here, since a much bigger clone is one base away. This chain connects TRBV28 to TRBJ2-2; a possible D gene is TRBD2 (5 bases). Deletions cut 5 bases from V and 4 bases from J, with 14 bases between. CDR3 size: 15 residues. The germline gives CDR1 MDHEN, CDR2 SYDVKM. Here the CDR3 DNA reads TGTGCCAGCAGTCTCGGAGGAGCGAGCACCGGGGAGCTGTTTTTT. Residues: CASSLGGASTGELFF. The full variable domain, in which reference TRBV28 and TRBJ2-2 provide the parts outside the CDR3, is DVKVTQSSRYLVKRTGEKVFLECVQDMDHENMFWYRQDPGLGLRLIYFSYDVKMKEKGDIPEGYSVSREKKERFSLILESASTNQTSMYLCASSLGGASTGELFFGEGSRLTVL.

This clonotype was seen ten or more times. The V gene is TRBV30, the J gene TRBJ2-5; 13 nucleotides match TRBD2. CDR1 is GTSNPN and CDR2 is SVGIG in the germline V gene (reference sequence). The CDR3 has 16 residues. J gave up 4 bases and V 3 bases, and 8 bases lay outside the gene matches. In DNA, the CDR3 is TGTGCCTGGAGCGGCACGGGACTAGCGGGACGAGAGACCCAGTACTTC. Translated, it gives CAWSGTGLAGRETQYF.

The CDR3 loop is CASSPKEGQGFYEQYF. The DNA for the CDR3 is TGTGCCAGCAGCCCCAAGGAGGGACAGGGATTCTACGAGCAGTACTTC. The V call is TRBV4-2, the J call TRBJ2-7, with TRBD1 matching over 9 bases. Trimming at V came to 4 bases and at J to 3 bases, leaving 10 bases not matched to a gene. This CDR3 spans 16 amino acids. Germline V gene sequence: CDR1 LGHNA, CDR2 YNFKEQ.

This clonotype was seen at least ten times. This chain's CDR3 is CATTEGKQAFF. The DNA of the CDR3 is TGTGCCACGACAGAGGGTAAGCAAGCTTTCTTT. V usage is TRBV6-1 and J usage is TRBJ1-1; tentatively, D is TRBD1 (5 bases). Trimming left V 10 bases short and J 9 bases short, with 15 bases between. This CDR3 is built from 11 residues. The V gene's germline CDR1 is MNHNS and CDR2 SASEGT.

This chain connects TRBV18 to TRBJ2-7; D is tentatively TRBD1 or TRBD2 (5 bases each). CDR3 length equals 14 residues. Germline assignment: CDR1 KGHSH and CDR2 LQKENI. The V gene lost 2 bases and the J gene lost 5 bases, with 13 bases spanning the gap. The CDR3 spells CASSPGVRGDEQYF. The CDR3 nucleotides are TGTGCCAGCTCACCAGGAGTCCGAGGGGACGAGCAGTACTTC.

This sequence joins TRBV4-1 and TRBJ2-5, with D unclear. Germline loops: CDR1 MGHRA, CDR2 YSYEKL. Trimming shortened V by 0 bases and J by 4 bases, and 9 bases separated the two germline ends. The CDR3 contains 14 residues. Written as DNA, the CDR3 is TGCGCCAGCAGCCAAGACCGAGGTGCAGAGACCCAGTACTTC. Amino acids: CASSQDRGAETQYF.

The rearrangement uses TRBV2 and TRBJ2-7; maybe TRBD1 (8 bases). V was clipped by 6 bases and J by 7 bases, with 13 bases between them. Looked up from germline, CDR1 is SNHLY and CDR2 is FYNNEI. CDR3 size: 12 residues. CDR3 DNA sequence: TGTGCCAGCAGGACAGGGGAGGGAGAGCAGTACGTC. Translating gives CASRTGEGEQYV.

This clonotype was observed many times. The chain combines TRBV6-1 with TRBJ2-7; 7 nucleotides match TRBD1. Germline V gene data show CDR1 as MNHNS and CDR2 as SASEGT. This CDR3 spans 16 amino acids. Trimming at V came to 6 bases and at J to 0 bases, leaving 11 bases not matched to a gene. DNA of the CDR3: TGTGCCAGCAGCCAATCCGGACAGGATAGCTCCTACGAGCAGTACGTC. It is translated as CASSQSGQDSSYEQYV.

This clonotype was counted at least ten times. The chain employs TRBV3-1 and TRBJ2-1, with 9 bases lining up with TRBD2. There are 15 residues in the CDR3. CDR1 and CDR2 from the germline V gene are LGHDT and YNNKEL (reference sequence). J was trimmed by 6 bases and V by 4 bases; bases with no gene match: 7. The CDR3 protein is CASSLAGAGVNEQFF. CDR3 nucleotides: TGTGCCAGCAGCCTAGCGGGGGCTGGTGTCAATGAGCAGTTCTTC.

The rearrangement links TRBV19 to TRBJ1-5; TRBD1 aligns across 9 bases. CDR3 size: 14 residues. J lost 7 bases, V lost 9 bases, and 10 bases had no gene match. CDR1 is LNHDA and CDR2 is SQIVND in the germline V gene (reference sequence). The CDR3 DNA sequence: TGTGCCAGCACCGGACAGGGGCTTTCCCAGCCCCAGCATTTT. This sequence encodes CASTGQGLSQPQHF.